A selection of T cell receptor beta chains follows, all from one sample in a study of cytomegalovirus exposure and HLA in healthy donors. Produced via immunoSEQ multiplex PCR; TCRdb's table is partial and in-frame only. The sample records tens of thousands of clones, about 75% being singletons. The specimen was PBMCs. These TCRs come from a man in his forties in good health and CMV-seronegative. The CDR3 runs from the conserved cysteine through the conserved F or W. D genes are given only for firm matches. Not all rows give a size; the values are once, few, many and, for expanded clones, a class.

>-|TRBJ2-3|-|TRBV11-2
CASSLAGTDTQYF
TGTGCCAGCTCCTTAGCGGGCACAGATACGCAGTATTTT
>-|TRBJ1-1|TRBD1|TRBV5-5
CASSLDQGAWTEAFF
TGTGCCAGCAGCTTGGATCAGGGGGCCTGGACTGAAGCTTTCTTT
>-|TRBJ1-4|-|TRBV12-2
CASRLVKAKMGARDEKLFF
TGTGCAAGTCGCTTAGTTAAGGCTAAGATGGGAGCGAGGGATGAAAAACTGTTTTTT
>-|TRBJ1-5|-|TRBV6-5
CASCRAPGGKPQHF
TGTGCCAGCTGCCGGGCCCCGGGAGGGAAGCCCCAGCATTTT
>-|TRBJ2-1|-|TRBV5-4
CASSPRDSNEQFF
TGTGCCAGCAGCCCGCGGGACAGCAATGAGCAGTTCTTC
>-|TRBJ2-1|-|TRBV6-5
CASSYQWGDNEQFF
TGTGCCAGCAGTTACCAGTGGGGAGACAATGAGCAGTTCTTC
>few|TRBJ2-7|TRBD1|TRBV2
CASSAGTGAEKEYEQYF
TGTGCCAGCAGTGCCGGGACAGGAGCCGAGAAAGAGTACGAGCAGTACTTC
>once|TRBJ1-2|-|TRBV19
CASSIGQGSGYTF
TGTGCCAGTAGTATCGGGCAGGGCTCTGGCTACACCTTC
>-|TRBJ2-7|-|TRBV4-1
CASSQGGPYEQYF
TGCGCCAGCAGCCAAGGCGGTCCCTACGAGCAGTACTTC
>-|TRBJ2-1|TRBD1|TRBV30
CAWNRDRGYNEQFF
TGTGCCTGGAACCGGGACAGAGGGTACAATGAGCAGTTCTTC
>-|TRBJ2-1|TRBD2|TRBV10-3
CATLGTSGLYNEQFF
TGTGCCACCTTAGGGACTAGCGGACTGTACAATGAGCAGTTCTTC
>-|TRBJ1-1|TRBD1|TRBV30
CAWSVPGQRRTEAFF
TGTGCCTGGAGTGTACCGGGACAGCGGCGCACTGAAGCTTTCTTT
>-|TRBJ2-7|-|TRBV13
CASSQAREQYF
TGTGCCAGCAGCCAAGCCCGCGAGCAGTACTTC
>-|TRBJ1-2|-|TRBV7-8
CASSLSPGAGGYTF
TGTGCCAGCAGCTTAAGTCCAGGGGCAGGTGGCTACACCTTC
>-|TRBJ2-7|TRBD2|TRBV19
CASHTNSGGPYEQYF
TGTGCCAGCCATACCAATAGCGGGGGGCCCTACGAGCAGTACTTC
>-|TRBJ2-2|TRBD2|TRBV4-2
CASSQEGGSTGELFF
TGTGCCAGCAGCCAAGAAGGCGGGAGCACCGGGGAGCTGTTTTTT
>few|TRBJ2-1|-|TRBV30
CAWSVTPSGEQFF
TGTGCCTGGAGTGTGACTCCGTCTGGTGAGCAGTTCTTC
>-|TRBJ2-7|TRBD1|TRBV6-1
CATRDRDSSYEQYF
TGTGCCACCCGAGACAGGGACAGCTCCTACGAGCAGTACTTC
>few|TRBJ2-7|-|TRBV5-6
CASSLGRNEQYF
TGTGCCAGCAGCTTGGGGAGGAACGAGCAGTACTTC
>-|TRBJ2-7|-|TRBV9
CASSAHPHGGGPSSYEQYF
TGTGCCAGCAGCGCCCACCCCCATGGGGGGGGCCCGAGCTCCTACGAGCAGTACTTC
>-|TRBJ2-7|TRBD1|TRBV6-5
CASSPGQGARDEQYF
TGTGCCAGCAGCCCGGGACAGGGGGCGCGGGACGAGCAGTACTTC
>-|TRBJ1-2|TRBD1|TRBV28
CASSSHTGTGDVRGYTF
TGTGCCAGCAGTTCCCACACCGGGACAGGGGACGTGCGTGGCTACACCTTC
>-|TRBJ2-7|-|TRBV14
CASSTQPPYEQYF
TGTGCCAGCAGCACACAACCTCCCTACGAGCAGTACTTC
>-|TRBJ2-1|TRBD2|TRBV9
CASSVKAGGNEQFF
TGTGCCAGCAGCGTAAAAGCGGGAGGTAATGAGCAGTTCTTC
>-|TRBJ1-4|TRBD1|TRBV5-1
CASSFQGVDEKLFF
TGCGCCAGCAGCTTCCAGGGGGTTGACGAAAAACTGTTTTTT
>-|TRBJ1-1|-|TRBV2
CASREQGPQAFF
TGTGCCAGCAGGGAACAGGGCCCTCAAGCTTTCTTT
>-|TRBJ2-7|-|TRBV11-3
CASSLNTYEQYF
TGTGCCAGCAGCTTAAATACCTACGAGCAGTACTTC
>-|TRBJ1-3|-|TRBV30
CAWSDESLSGNTIYF
TGTGCCTGGAGTGATGAAAGCCTCTCTGGAAACACCATATATTTT
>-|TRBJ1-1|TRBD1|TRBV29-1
CSALEGAVNTEAFF
TGCAGCGCTCTGGAGGGGGCGGTGAACACTGAAGCTTTCTTT
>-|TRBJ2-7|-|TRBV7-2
CASSLDRDYYEQYF
TGTGCCAGCAGCTTAGATCGGGATTACTACGAGCAGTACTTC
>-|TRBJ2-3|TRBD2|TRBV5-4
CASSLTSGSTDTQYF
TGTGCCAGCAGCCTCACTAGCGGGAGTACAGATACGCAGTATTTT
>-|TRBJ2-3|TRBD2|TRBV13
CASSLSAGGPTDTQYF
TGTGCCAGCAGCTTGTCAGCGGGAGGGCCTACAGATACGCAGTATTTT
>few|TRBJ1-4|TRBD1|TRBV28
CASSPLTGGDEKLFF
TGTGCCAGCAGTCCTCTGACAGGGGGGGATGAAAAACTGTTTTTT
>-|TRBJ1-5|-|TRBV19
CASSISQGNQPQHF
TGTGCCAGTAGTATCTCGCAGGGTAATCAGCCCCAGCATTTT
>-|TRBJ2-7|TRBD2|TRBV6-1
CASSVIAGAHEQYF
TGTGCCAGCAGTGTGATAGCGGGTGCCCACGAGCAGTACTTC